This T cell receptor (beta chain) was documented in a study of molecular identifiers for immune sequencing clone quantification. After removal of 3 bases from V and 4 bases from J, the junction contained 13 bases not matched to a gene. The CDR3 totals 17 residues. The germline gives CDR1 MDHEN, CDR2 SYDVKM. Of note for this clonotype: Its matching antigen is unknown.

Broader study findings: Spiked Jurkat TCR RNA from one cell was reportedly detectable among some 1 million naive cells. Highly expanded clone sizes could be underestimated by identical TCR molecules sharing a barcode.

For bulk TCR libraries, previously described methods and listed TCR primers were used. MiXCR was run by TCRdb on the PCR reads, yielding one entry per CDR3 protein. The profile shows about half a million distinct CDR3 sequences, 25% of them singletons. The specimen sequenced was naive CD8+ T cells from blood, with Jurkat cell RNA spiked in. Subset defined: FACS-sorted CD8+CD4-CCR7+CD45RA+ naive T cells. The chain carries TRBV28 and TRBJ2-5; 8 positions match TRBD1. This clonotype was sampled from a human donor in good health. Some libraries in this study had Jurkat cell RNA spiked in. The CDR3 DNA reads TGTGCCAGCAGTTTTTCCCACGGGACAGGTGAAGGAGAGACCCAGTACTTC. It is translated as CASSFSHGTGEGETQYF.